The rows below give T cell receptor beta chains drawn from one sample of a study of Ad26.COV2.S vaccination and SARS-CoV-2 variants. Assay: immunoSEQ multiplex PCR; the TCRdb copy retains only in-frame clones and omits some. This table holds some 190,000 clones, about 83% found once. Sequencing was performed on peripheral blood, taken after recovery from COVID-19. All receptors derive from a human donor who had recovered from COVID-19. The CDR3 runs from the conserved cysteine through the conserved F or W. Fields, in order: clone size, J gene, V gene, D gene, CDR3 DNA, CDR3 protein. The D gene is left open where the match is weak. Size is omitted from some rows. Given values are once, few, many or a class for expanded clones.

- TRBJ2-7 TRBV27 - TGTGCCAGCAGTTCCCCCCGCGAGCAGTACTTC CASSSPREQYF
- TRBJ2-2 TRBV7-9 - TGTGCCAGCAGGCCGTTCACCGGGGAGCTGTTTTTT CASRPFTGELFF
- TRBJ2-7 TRBV5-1 TRBD1 TGCGCCAGCAGCCCAAACCGGGACAGCCCTTACTACGAGCAGTACTTC CASSPNRDSPYYEQYF
once TRBJ1-3 TRBV7-6 TRBD1 TGTGCCAGCAGCCCGAGGACAGGGCATGGAAACACCATATATTTT CASSPRTGHGNTIYF
- TRBJ1-1 TRBV9 - TGTGCCAGCAGCGGGTCGGACAGATGGAACACTGAAGCTTTCTTT CASSGSDRWNTEAFF
- TRBJ2-1 TRBV7-9 - TGTGCCAGCAGCGGAGACCCCTTACCCCAGTTCTTC CASSGDPLPQFF
- TRBJ2-7 TRBV12-3/TRBV12-4 - TGTGCCAGCAGTCCCCTTGGGGCGGGGGAGCAGTACTTC CASSPLGAGEQYF
- TRBJ2-3 TRBV7-9 TRBD2 TGTGCCAGCAGGATTCTACTAGCGGGGGCCCGCACAGATACGCAGTATTTT CASRILLAGARTDTQYF
- TRBJ2-7 TRBV2 - TGTGCCACCCTCGTAGGGAGAACCTACGAGCAGTACTTC CATLVGRTYEQYF
- TRBJ2-6 TRBV29-1 - TGCAGCGTTGAGGGGGGCAGCCGTGGGGCCAACGTCCTGACTTTC CSVEGGSRGANVLTF
- TRBJ1-4 TRBV11-2 TRBD1 TGTGCCAGCAGCCACGTGGGGACAGCGTTTAATGAAAAACTGTTTTTT CASSHVGTAFNEKLFF
- TRBJ2-4 TRBV7-2 TRBD2 TGTGCCAGCAGCTTCCAAGCGGGAGGAGCGGGGGCGGGCATTCAGTACTTC CASSFQAGGAGAGIQYF
- TRBJ2-3 TRBV10-3 TRBD2 TGTGCCATCAGTGAGTCACTAGCGGGAGTGGCAGATACGCAGTATTTT CAISESLAGVADTQYF
- TRBJ2-7 TRBV3-1/TRBV3-2 - TGTGCCAGCAGCCAAGACTCTTTCTCCTACGAGCAGTACTTC CASSQDSFSYEQYF
- TRBJ1-1 TRBV4-1 TRBD1 TGCGCCAGCAGCCAAGACCCTCAGGGGGTCCCTGAAGCTTTCTTT CASSQDPQGVPEAFF
- TRBJ2-7 TRBV13 - TGTGCCAGCAGCCTCCGGGACAAAGACTACGAGCAGTACTTC CASSLRDKDYEQYF
- TRBJ1-5 TRBV6-5 - TGTGCCAGCAGACTATATAGCAATCAGCCCCAGCATTTT CASRLYSNQPQHF
- TRBJ1-1 TRBV11-2 - TGTGCCAGCAGCTTCACAGGGTATACTGAAGCTTTCTTT CASSFTGYTEAFF
- TRBJ2-7 TRBV11-3 TRBD2 TGTGCCAGCAGCTTAGACGGGGGGAAGTACGAGCAGTACTTC CASSLDGGKYEQYF
- TRBJ2-5 TRBV7-2 TRBD1 TGTGCCAGCAGCATCCGGGACAGGAGATTCCAAGAGACCCAGTACTTC CASSIRDRRFQETQYF
once TRBJ2-5 TRBV9 - TGTGCCAGCAGCGCCAGGGAGGGGGCCCTGGAGACCCAGTACTTC CASSAREGALETQYF
- TRBJ2-7 TRBV6-5 - TGTGCCAGCACCGACAGGTACGAGCAGTACTTC CASTDRYEQYF
- TRBJ1-1 TRBV3-1/TRBV3-2 - TGTGCCAGCACCCGCGGGGGTACTGAAGCTTTCTTT CASTRGGTEAFF
- TRBJ1-5 TRBV7-8 - TGTGCCAGCAGCCCTCTAGCGTCTAGCAATCAGCCCCAGCATTTT CASSPLASSNQPQHF
- TRBJ2-2 TRBV7-2 - TGTGCCAGCAGCTTCACTAGCTTCACCGGGGAGCTGTTTTTT CASSFTSFTGELFF
- TRBJ2-6 TRBV27 - TGTGCCAGCAGTTTATCGTTGGGAGGTGGGGCCAACGTCCTGACTTTC CASSLSLGGGANVLTF
- TRBJ1-3 TRBV9 - TGTGCCAGCAGCGTAGTGGGCACGAGCTCTGGAAACACCATATATTTT CASSVVGTSSGNTIYF
- TRBJ2-5 TRBV9 - TGTGCCAGCACCGACCGGGTCAAGGGGGAGACCCAGTACTTC CASTDRVKGETQYF
- TRBJ2-2 TRBV19 - TGTGCCAGTAGTATAAGTGAACCCGGGGAGCTGTTTTTT CASSISEPGELFF
- TRBJ2-3 TRBV6-6 - TGTGCCAGCAGTACGGACTCCTATACGCAGTATTTT CASSTDSYTQYF
- TRBJ2-1 TRBV3-1/TRBV3-2 - TGTGCCAGCAGCCAAGATCAAGGGGGGCTCCCCTACAATGAGCAGTTCTTC CASSQDQGGLPYNEQFF